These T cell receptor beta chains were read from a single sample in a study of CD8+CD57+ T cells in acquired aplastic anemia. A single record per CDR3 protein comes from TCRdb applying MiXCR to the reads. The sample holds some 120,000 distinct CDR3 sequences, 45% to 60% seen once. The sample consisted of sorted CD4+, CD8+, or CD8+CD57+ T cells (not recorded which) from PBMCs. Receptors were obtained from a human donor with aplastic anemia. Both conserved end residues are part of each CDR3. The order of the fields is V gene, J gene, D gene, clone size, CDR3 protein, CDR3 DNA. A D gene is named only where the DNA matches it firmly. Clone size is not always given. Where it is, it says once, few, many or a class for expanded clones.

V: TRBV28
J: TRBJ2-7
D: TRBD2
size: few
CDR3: CASSLTGGPYEQYF
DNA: TGTGCCAGCAGTTTGACGGGAGGGCCGTACGAGCAGTACTTC

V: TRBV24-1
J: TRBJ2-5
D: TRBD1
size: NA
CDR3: CATSDSGQGSDQETQYF
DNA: TGTGCCACCAGTGATTCCGGACAGGGTAGTGACCAAGAGACCCAGTACTTC

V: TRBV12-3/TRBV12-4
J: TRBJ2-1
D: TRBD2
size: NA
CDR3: CASRGLAGSKEQFF
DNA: TGTGCCAGCAGGGGACTAGCGGGGTCAAAGGAGCAGTTCTTC

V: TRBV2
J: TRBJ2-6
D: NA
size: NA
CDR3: CASTRAPGGESGANVLTF
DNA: TGTGCCAGCACGAGGGCCCCAGGCGGGGAATCTGGGGCCAACGTCCTGACTTTC

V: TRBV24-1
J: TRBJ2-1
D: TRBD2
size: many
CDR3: CATSDRTGLAGYNEQFF
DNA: TGTGCCACCAGTGATCGAACCGGACTAGCGGGGTACAATGAGCAGTTCTTC

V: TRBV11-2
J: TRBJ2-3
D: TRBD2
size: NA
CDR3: CASSPGAGGRGTQYF
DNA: TGTGCCAGCAGTCCAGGAGCGGGAGGGCGTGGAACGCAGTATTTT

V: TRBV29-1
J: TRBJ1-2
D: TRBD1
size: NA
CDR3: CSVAIAGQGNYGYTF
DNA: TGCAGCGTTGCCATTGCCGGACAGGGGAACTATGGCTACACCTTC

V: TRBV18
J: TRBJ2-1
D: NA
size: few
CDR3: CASSPPKGQGFDEQFF
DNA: TGTGCCAGCTCACCACCGAAGGGGCAGGGGTTCGATGAGCAGTTCTTC

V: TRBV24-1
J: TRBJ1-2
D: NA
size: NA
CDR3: CATSGSGINYGYTF
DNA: TGTGCCACCAGTGGGAGCGGAATTAACTATGGCTACACCTTC

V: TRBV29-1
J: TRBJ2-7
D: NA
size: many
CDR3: CSVVGRGFPYEQYF
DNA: TGCAGCGTTGTTGGACGGGGGTTCCCCTACGAGCAGTACTTC

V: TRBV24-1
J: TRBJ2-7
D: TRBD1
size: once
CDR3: CATSDSDRAYEQYF
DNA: TGTGCCACCAGTGATTCTGACAGGGCCTACGAGCAGTACTTC

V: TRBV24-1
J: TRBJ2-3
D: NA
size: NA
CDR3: CATSVGLDTQYF
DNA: TGTGCCACCAGTGTGGGGCTAGATACGCAGTATTTT

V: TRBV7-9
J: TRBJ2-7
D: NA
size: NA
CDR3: CASSYVQNEQYF
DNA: TGTGCCAGCAGCTACGTACAGAACGAGCAGTACTTC

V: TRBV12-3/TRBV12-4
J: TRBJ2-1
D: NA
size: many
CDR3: CASSFGAVRSSYNEQFF
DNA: TGTGCCAGCAGTTTTGGTGCAGTCCGGAGCTCCTACAATGAGCAGTTCTTC

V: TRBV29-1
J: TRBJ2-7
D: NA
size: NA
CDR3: CSQDPGYYEQYF
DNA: TGCAGCCAAGATCCGGGATACTACGAGCAGTACTTC

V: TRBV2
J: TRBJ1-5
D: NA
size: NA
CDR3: CASTGTDHQPQHF
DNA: TGTGCCAGCACCGGGACGGACCATCAGCCCCAGCATTTT

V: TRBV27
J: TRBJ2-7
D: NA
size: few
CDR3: CASSPRGAHLTYEQYF
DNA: TGTGCCAGCAGTCCTCGGGGGGCCCACCTGACCTACGAGCAGTACTTC

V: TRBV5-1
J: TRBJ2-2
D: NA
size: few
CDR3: CASSFGKVVTTTGELFF
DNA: TGCGCCAGCAGCTTCGGAAAGGTCGTAACCACCACCGGGGAGCTGTTTTTT

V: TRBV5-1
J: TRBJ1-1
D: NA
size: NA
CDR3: CASSLATTPNTEAFF
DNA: TGCGCCAGCAGCTTGGCCACGACTCCTAACACTGAAGCTTTCTTT

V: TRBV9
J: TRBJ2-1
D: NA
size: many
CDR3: CASSDSRPLSYNEQFF
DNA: TGTGCCAGCAGCGACTCTCGTCCCCTCTCCTACAATGAGCAGTTCTTC

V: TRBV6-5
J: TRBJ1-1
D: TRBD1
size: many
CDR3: CASSYSQQGGTEAFF
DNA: TGTGCCAGCAGTTACTCCCAACAGGGGGGGACTGAAGCTTTCTTT

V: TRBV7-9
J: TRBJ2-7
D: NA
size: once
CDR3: CASSLLHYEQYF
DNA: TGTGCCAGCAGCTTATTGCACTACGAGCAGTACTTC

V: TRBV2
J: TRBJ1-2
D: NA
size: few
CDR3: CASSETPNYGYTF
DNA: TGTGCCAGCAGTGAGACACCGAACTATGGCTACACCTTC

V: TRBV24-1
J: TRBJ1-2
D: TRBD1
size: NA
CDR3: CATSSTGVGYTF
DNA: TGTGCCACCAGTAGCACAGGGGTTGGCTACACCTTC

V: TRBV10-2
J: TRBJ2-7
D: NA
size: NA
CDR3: CASFDVKEQYF
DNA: TGCGCCAGCTTCGACGTAAAGGAGCAGTACTTC

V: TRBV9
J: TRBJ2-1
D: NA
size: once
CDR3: CASSVPRQEQFF
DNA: TGTGCCAGCAGCGTACCTCGTCAGGAGCAGTTCTTC

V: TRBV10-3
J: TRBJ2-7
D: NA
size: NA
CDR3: CAISPSGGGEYF
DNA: TGTGCCATCAGCCCAAGTGGGGGGGGCGAGTACTTC

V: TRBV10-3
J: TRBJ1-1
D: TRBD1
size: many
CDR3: CAISEAGQGKTEAFF
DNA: TGTGCCATCAGTGAGGCGGGACAGGGTAAAACTGAAGCTTTCTTT

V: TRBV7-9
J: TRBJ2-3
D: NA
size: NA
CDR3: CASSSVIGGDTQYF
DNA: TGTGCCAGCAGCTCGGTAATAGGGGGAGATACGCAGTATTTT

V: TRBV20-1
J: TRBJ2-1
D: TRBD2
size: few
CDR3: CSARDGGVRLAGVKSYNEQFF
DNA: TGCAGTGCTAGAGATGGGGGTGTGAGACTAGCGGGAGTAAAGTCCTACAATGAGCAGTTCTTC

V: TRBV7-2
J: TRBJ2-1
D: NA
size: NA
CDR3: CASSLASEQFF
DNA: TGTGCCAGCAGCTTAGCAAGTGAGCAGTTCTTC

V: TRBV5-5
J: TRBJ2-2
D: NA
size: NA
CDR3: CASSLVSRSSTGGLFF
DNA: TGTGCCAGCAGCTTGGTTTCTCGGTCCTCCACCGGGGGGCTGTTTTTT

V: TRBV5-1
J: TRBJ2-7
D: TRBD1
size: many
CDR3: CASSLVRGLEQYF
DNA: TGCGCCAGCAGCTTGGTCAGGGGGCTCGAGCAGTACTTC

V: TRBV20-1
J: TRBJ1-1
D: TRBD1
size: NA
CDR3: CSARDRKTFF
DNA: TGCAGTGCTCGGGACAGGAAGACTTTCTTT

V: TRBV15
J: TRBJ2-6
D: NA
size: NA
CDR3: CATSRDRGSGANVLTF
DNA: TGTGCCACCAGCAGAGATCGGGGGTCTGGGGCCAACGTCCTGACTTTC

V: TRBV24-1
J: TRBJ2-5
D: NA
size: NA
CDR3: CATSAAAQETQYF
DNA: TGTGCCACCAGTGCGGCAGCTCAAGAGACCCAGTACTTC

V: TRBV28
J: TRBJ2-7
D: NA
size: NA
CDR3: CASTNAWANSYEQYF
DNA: TGTGCCAGCACCAACGCCTGGGCGAATTCCTACGAGCAGTACTTC

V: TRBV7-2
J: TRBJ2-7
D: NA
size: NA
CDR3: CASSQPSYEQYF
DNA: TGTGCCAGCAGCCAGCCCTCCTATGAGCAGTACTTC

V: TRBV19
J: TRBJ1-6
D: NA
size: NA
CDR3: CASSLRDGLYSPLHF
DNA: TGTGCCAGTAGTCTCCGGGACGGACTATATTCACCCCTCCACTTT

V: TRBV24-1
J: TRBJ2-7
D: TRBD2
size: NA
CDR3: CATSDTTGTSGEQYF
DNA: TGTGCCACCAGTGACACCACCGGGACTAGCGGCGAGCAGTACTTC

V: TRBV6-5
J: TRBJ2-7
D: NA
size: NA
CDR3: CASSYSSGSFSSYEQYF
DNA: TGTGCCAGCAGTTACTCGTCGGGGTCCTTTAGCTCCTACGAGCAGTACTTC

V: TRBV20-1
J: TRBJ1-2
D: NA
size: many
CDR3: CSAPVGQNYGYTF
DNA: TGCAGTGCCCCCGTAGGACAGAACTATGGCTACACCTTC

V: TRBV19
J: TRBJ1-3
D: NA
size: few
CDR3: CASSLMAGNTIYF
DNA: TGTGCCAGTAGCCTTATGGCTGGAAACACCATATATTTT

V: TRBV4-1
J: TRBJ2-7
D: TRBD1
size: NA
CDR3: CASSSRQGPYEQYF
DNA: TGCGCCAGCAGCTCTCGACAGGGCCCATACGAGCAGTACTTC

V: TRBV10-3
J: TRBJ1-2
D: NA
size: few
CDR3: CAISEEGSNYGYTF
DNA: TGTGCCATCAGTGAGGAGGGGTCTAACTATGGCTACACCTTC

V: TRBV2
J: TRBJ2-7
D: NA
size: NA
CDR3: CASSEGPYEQYF
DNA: TGTGCCAGCAGTGAGGGACCCTACGAGCAGTACTTC

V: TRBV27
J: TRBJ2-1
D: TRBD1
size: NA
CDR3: CASSLGTGLAWDEQFF
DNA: TGTGCCAGCAGTTTGGGGACAGGGTTGGCATGGGATGAGCAGTTCTTC

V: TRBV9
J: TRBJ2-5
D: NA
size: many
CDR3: CASSVDSPGTQYF
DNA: TGTGCCAGCAGCGTAGACAGTCCCGGGACCCAGTACTTC

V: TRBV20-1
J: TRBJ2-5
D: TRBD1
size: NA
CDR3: CSARDRTGQETQYF
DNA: TGCAGTGCTAGAGACCGGACAGGGCAAGAGACCCAGTACTTC

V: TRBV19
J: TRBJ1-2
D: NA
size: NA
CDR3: CASAWGASTHYGYTF
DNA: TGTGCCAGCGCTTGGGGAGCATCCACCCACTATGGCTACACCTTC

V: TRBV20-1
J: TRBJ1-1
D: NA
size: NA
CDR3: CSARAVSGRTEAFF
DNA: TGCAGTGCTAGAGCAGTTTCAGGCAGAACTGAAGCTTTCTTT

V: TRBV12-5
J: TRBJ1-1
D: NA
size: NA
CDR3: CASGAGITEAFF
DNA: TGTGCTAGTGGAGCAGGGATCACTGAAGCTTTCTTT